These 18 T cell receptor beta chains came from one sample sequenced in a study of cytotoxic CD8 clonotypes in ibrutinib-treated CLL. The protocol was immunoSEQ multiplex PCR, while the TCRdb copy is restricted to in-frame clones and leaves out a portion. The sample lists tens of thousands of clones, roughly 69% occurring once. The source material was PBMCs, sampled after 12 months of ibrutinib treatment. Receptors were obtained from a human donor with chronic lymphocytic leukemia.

The DNA of the CDR3 is TGTGCCAGCAGGACTATAGACAGGGTGATTCCGAACACTGAAGCTTTCTTT. This translates into CASRTIDRVIPNTEAFF. The genes are TRBV27 and TRBJ1-1; 7 bases line up with TRBD1. Germline V CDR1 and CDR2: MNHEY, SMNVEV (reference sequence). V lost 6 bases and J lost 1; bases outside the gene matches: 14. The CDR3 consists of 17 residues.

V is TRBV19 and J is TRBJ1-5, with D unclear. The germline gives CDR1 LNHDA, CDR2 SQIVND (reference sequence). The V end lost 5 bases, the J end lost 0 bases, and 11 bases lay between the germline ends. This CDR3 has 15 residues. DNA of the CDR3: TGTGCCAGTAGTGCCGCCGTACGTAGCAATCAGCCCCAGCATTTT. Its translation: CASSAAVRSNQPQHF.

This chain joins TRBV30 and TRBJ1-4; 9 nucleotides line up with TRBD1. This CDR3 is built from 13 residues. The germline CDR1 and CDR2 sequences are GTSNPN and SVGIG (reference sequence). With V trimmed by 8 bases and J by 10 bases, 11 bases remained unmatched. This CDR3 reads CARGSGTGRKLFF. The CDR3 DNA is TGTGCCCGGGGATCGGGGACAGGGCGAAAACTGTTTTTT. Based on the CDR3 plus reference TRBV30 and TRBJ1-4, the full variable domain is SQTIHQWPATLVQPVGSPLSLECTVEGTSNPNLYWYRQAAGRGLQLLFYSVGIGQISSEVPQNLSASRPQDRQFILSSKKLLLSDSGFYLCARGSGTGRKLFFGSGTQLSVL.

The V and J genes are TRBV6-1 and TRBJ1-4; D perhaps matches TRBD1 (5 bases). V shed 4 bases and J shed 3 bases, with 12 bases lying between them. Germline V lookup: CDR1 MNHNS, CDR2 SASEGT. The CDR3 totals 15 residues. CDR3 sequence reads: CASSGGDSANEKLFF. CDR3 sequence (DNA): TGTGCCAGCAGTGGGGGAGACAGCGCTAATGAAAAACTGTTTTTT.

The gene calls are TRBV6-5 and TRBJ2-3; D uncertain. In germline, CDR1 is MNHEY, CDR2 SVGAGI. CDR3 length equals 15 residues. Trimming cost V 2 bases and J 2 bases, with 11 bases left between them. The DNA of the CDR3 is TGTGCCAGCAGTTACAAAGGAGCCACCACAGATACGCAGTATTTT. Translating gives CASSYKGATTDTQYF.

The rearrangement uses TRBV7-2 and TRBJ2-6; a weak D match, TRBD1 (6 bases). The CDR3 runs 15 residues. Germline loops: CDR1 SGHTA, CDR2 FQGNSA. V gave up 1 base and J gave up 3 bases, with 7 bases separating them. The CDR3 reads CASSLGQVGANVLTF. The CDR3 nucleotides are TGTGCCAGCAGCTTAGGACAGGTTGGGGCCAACGTCCTGACTTTC.

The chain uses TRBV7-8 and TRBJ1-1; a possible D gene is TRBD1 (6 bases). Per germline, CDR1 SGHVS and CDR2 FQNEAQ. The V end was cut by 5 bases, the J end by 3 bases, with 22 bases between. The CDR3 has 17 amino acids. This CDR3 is CASSKNRDPGTHTEAFF. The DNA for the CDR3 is TGTGCCAGCAGCAAAAACAGGGACCCCGGGACGCACACTGAAGCTTTCTTT.

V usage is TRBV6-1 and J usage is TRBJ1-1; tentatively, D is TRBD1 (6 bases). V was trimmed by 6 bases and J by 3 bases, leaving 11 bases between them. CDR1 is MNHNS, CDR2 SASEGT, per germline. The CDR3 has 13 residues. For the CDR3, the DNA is TGTGCCAGCAGCCTTTACAGGGACACTGAAGCTTTCTTT. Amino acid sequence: CASSLYRDTEAFF.

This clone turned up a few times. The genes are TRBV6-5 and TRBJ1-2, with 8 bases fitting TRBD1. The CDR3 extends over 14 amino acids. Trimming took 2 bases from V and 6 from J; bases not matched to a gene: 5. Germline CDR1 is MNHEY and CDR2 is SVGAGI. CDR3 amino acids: CASSYTQGANGYTF. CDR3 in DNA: TGTGCCAGCAGTTACACTCAGGGGGCTAATGGCTACACCTTC.

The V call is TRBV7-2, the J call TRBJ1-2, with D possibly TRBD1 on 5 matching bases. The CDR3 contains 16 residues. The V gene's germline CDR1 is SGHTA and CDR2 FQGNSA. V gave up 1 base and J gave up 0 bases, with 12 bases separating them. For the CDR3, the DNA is TGTGCCAGCAGCTTAGAGGGGTCACGACCTAACTATGGCTACACCTTC. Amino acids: CASSLEGSRPNYGYTF.

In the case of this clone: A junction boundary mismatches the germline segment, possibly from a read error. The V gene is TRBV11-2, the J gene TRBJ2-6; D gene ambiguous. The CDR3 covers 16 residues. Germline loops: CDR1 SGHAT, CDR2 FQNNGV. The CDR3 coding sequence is TGTGCCAGCAGCTTCGGACCGGCCTCTCGGGCCAACGTCCTGACTTTC. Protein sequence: CASSFGPASRANVLTF.

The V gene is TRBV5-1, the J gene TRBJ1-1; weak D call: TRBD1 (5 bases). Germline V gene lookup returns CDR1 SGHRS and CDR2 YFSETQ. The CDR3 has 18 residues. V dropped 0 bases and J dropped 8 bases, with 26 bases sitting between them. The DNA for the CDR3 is TGCGCCAGCAGCTTGGCCTTTCTCTCAGGGTATCCGGGGGGAGAAGCTTTCTTT. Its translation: CASSLAFLSGYPGGEAFF.

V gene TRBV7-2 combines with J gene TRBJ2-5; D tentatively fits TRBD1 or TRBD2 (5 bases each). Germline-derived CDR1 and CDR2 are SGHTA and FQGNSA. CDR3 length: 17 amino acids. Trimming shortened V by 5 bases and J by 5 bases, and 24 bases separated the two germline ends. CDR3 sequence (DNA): TGTGCCAGCAGCCCAAGCCGACAGAGGGGCAATCGGGAGACCCAGTACTTC. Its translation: CASSPSRQRGNRETQYF.

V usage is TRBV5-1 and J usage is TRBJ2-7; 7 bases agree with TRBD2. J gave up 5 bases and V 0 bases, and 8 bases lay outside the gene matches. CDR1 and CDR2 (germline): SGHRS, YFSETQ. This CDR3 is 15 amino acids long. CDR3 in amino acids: CASSLAGGSGHEQYF. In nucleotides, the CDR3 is TGCGCCAGCAGCTTGGCCGGGGGGAGTGGGCACGAGCAGTACTTC.

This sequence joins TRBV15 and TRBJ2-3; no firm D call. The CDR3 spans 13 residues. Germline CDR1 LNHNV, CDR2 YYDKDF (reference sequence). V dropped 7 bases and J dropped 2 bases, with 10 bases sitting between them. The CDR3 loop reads CATTTGPTDTQYF. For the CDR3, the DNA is TGTGCCACCACCACGGGTCCCACAGATACGCAGTATTTT.

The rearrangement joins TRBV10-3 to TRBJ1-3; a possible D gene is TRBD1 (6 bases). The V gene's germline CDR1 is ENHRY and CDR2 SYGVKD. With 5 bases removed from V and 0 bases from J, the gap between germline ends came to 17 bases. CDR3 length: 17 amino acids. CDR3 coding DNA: TGTGCCATCAGTAGCGACAGGTTACGGCTCTCTGGAAACACCATATATTTT. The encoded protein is CAISSDRLRLSGNTIYF.

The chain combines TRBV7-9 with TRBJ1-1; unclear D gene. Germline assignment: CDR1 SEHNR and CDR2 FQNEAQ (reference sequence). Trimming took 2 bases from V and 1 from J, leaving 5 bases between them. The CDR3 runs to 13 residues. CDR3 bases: TGTGCCAGCAGCTTATCGGGGAACACTGAAGCTTTCTTT. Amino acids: CASSLSGNTEAFF.

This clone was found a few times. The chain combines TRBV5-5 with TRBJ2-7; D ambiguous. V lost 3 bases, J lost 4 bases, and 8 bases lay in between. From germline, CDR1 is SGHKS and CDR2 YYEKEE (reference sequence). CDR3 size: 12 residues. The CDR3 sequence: CASSSAAYEQYF. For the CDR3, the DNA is TGTGCCAGCAGCTCAGCAGCGTACGAGCAGTACTTC.